Each of the 27 T cell receptor beta chains below was sequenced from the same sample in a study of CD8+CD57+ T cells in acquired aplastic anemia. The template for TCR beta VDJ and CDR3 sequence profiling was genomic DNA. TCRdb reprocessed the reads via MiXCR and lists one record per CDR3 protein. This sample has approximately 180,000 distinct CDR3 sequences; around 60% occur once, and the top ten carry roughly 46%. By flow cytometry, patients selected for sequencing had shown an expansion of CD8+CD57+ cells. The sequenced sample was sorted CD4+, CD8+, or CD8+CD57+ T cells (not recorded which) from PBMCs. Source of these receptors: a human donor with aplastic anemia.

This clonotype appeared a single time. CDR3 in DNA: TGTGCCAGCAGCCCCTTGAGTCCCGGGACTAGCGGGATTAGGGACGACAATGAGCAGTTCTTC. This codes for CASSPLSPGTSGIRDDNEQFF. The chain recombines TRBV7-3 with TRBJ2-1; 13 positions match TRBD2. CDR3 size: 21 residues. Germline V CDR1 and CDR2: SGHTA, FQGTGA. Trimming removed 5 bases from V and 5 bases from J; junction bases left unmatched: 21.

This clonotype was detected many times. The chain joins TRBV12-3 or TRBV12-4 to TRBJ1-4; the D gene is possibly TRBD1 (5 bases). The CDR3 has 15 amino acids. The germline V and J ends were trimmed by 5 bases and 6 bases, with 16 bases remaining between them. The CDR3 loop reads CASSRVGGADEKLFF. The CDR3 DNA follows: TGTGCCAGCAGTCGGGTTGGCGGGGCGGATGAAAAACTGTTTTTT.

Note on this clonotype: Germline is not matched at one junction end, which may reflect a read error. V usage is TRBV19 and J usage is TRBJ1-1; D call uncertain. CDR1 and CDR2 from the germline V gene are LNHDA and SQIVND (reference sequence). There are 13 residues in the CDR3. CDR3 DNA: TGTGCCGGTAGTATATCAATGAACACTGAAGCTTTCTTT. Its translation is CAGSISMNTEAFF.

Points on this clonotype: This could be a read error, since a much larger clone is one nucleotide away. The V call is TRBV19, the J call TRBJ2-1; 11 bases line up with TRBD2. The length of the CDR3 is 18 residues. With V trimmed by 5 bases and J by 0 bases, 9 bases remained unmatched. The germline gives CDR1 LNHDA, CDR2 SQIVND (reference sequence). The CDR3 reads CASSPRSSGGISYNEQFF. The CDR3 coding sequence is TGTGCCAGTAGTCCTAGGTCTAGCGGGGGGATCTCCTACAATGAGCAGTTCTTC. The whole variable domain, filled in from reference TRBV19 and TRBJ2-1, reads DGGITQSPKYLFRKEGQNVTLSCEQNLNHDAMYWYRQDPGQGLRLIYYSQIVNDFQKGDIAEGYSVSREKKESFPLTVTSAQKNPTAFYLCASSPRSSGGISYNEQFFGPGTRLTVL.

The chain joins TRBV20-1 to TRBJ2-3; 9 bases align to TRBD2. With 5 bases clipped from V and 0 bases from J, the junction kept 3 bases outside the gene matches. The CDR3 length is 14 residues. Germline-derived CDR1 and CDR2 are DFQATT and SNEGSKA (reference sequence). CDR3 nucleotide sequence: TGCAGTGCTCGTAGCGGGGGTAGCACAGATACGCAGTATTTT. Amino acids: CSARSGGSTDTQYF.

V gene TRBV7-3 combines with J gene TRBJ1-6; 7 positions agree with TRBD1. V trimming: 6 bases; J trimming: 9 bases; junction bases outside the gene matches: 11. This CDR3 is built from 15 residues. The V gene's germline CDR1 is SGHTA and CDR2 FQGTGA. The CDR3 loop reads CASSYSGGAASPLHF. CDR3 sequence (DNA): TGTGCCAGCAGTTACTCAGGGGGGGCGGCTTCACCCCTCCACTTT.

This clonotype came up a few times. A read error may explain this, as a much larger clone is one base away. The V and J genes are TRBV2 and TRBJ2-3, with 10 bases lining up with TRBD2. Germline CDR1 is SNHLY and CDR2 is FYNNEI. The CDR3 sequence is 18 residues long. This CDR3 is CASSARALAGGPTDTQCF. DNA for the CDR3: TGTGCCAGCAGTGCCCGTGCCTTAGCGGGGGGTCCCACAGATACGCAGTGTTTT. Complete variable domain (other parts from reference TRBV2 and TRBJ2-3): EPEVTQTPSHQVTQMGQEVILRCVPISNHLYFYWYRQILGQKVEFLVSFYNNEISEKSEIFDDQFSVERPDGSNFTLKIRSTKLEDSAMYFCASSARALAGGPTDTQCFGPGTRLTVL.

The V gene is TRBV20-1, the J gene TRBJ1-2, with D possibly being TRBD1 (5 bases). The CDR3 totals 13 residues. CDR1 is DFQATT, CDR2 SNEGSKA, per germline (reference sequence). V was clipped by 6 bases and J by 6 bases, with 17 bases between them. The CDR3 bases are TGCAGTGCATGGGACCCTACGTTGAATGGCTACACCTTC. It translates to CSAWDPTLNGYTF.

The CDR3 nucleotides read TGTGCCAGCATCCCGCAGTATGAAGCTTTCTTT. This codes for CASIPQYEAFF. The V gene is TRBV7-9, the J gene TRBJ1-1, with D unresolved. The length of the CDR3 is 11 residues. V was trimmed by 7 bases and J by 7 bases, leaving 10 bases between them. Germline values: CDR1 SEHNR, CDR2 FQNEAQ (reference sequence).

This clonotype appeared a few times. This chain links TRBV9 with TRBJ2-7; D is unresolved. Germline V gene data show CDR1 as SGDLS and CDR2 as YYNGEE. Trimming pared 1 base from V and 2 bases from J, leaving 10 bases between. CDR3 size: 14 residues. The CDR3 DNA is TGTGCCAGCAGCGTACACCCAGGACCCTACGAGCAGTACTTC. Translating it yields CASSVHPGPYEQYF.

The J gene is TRBJ2-2, the V gene TRBV7-3; 8 bases map to TRBD2. CDR1 is SGHTA and CDR2 is FQGTGA in the germline V gene. This CDR3 comprises 16 residues. Trimming removed 2 bases from V and 4 bases from J; junction bases left unmatched: 6. For the CDR3, the DNA is TGTGCCAGCAGCTTACTCGGGAGGGCCAGCACCGGGGAGCTGTTTTTT. Translating it yields CASSLLGRASTGELFF.

V usage is TRBV28 and J usage is TRBJ1-1, with D possibly TRBD1 on 5 matching bases. Trimming stripped 5 bases from V and 4 bases from J, with 14 bases between. The CDR3 length is 14 residues. Germline CDR1 MDHEN, CDR2 SYDVKM. The chain's CDR3 is CASSTPREVTEAFF. DNA for the CDR3: TGTGCCAGCAGTACCCCCAGGGAGGTCACTGAAGCTTTCTTT.

The rearrangement links TRBV7-9 to TRBJ2-3; D not certain. Germline loops: CDR1 SEHNR, CDR2 FQNEAQ (reference sequence). There are 15 residues in the CDR3. Trimming stripped 6 bases from V and 4 bases from J, with 17 bases between. The chain's CDR3 is CASSYSLRSPDTQYF. Here the CDR3 DNA reads TGTGCCAGCAGTTACTCTCTTAGGTCGCCAGATACGCAGTATTTT.

Comments on this clonotype: As the CDR3 is not closed by the conserved phenylalanine or tryptophan, this likely results from a read error. For the CDR3, the DNA is TGTGCCAGTTCAAGGTCGGGGAATCTCCACGAGCAGTACTCC. It specifies CASSRSGNLHEQYS. The chain has TRBV19 and TRBJ2-7, with D possibly matching TRBD2 (5 bases). The germline gives CDR1 LNHDA, CDR2 SQIVND (reference sequence). This CDR3 has 14 amino acids. The V and J ends lost 8 bases and 5 bases respectively, with 19 bases between them.

This chain joins TRBV10-3 and TRBJ1-1, with D uncertain. The length of the CDR3 is 13 residues. V was shortened by 10 bases and J by 4 bases, with 16 bases between the two germline ends. Germline V gene sequence: CDR1 ENHRY, CDR2 SYGVKD. The CDR3 protein is CATHGVQGTEAFF. DNA for the CDR3: TGTGCCACTCACGGGGTTCAAGGCACTGAAGCTTTCTTT.

The V and J genes are TRBV19 and TRBJ1-6; D is unresolved. Germline V gene lookup returns CDR1 LNHDA and CDR2 SQIVND (reference sequence). V was shortened by 5 bases and J by 3 bases, with 11 bases between the two germline ends. There are 15 residues in the CDR3. CDR3 in DNA: TGTGCCAGTAGTTTGTCAGGTATCTATAATTCACCCCTCCACTTT. It specifies CASSLSGIYNSPLHF.

This clonotype was picked up one time. V usage is TRBV2 and J usage is TRBJ1-1; D not certain. V was cut by 0 bases and J by 4 bases, with 12 bases left in between. Germline V gene data show CDR1 as SNHLY and CDR2 as FYNNEI. The CDR3 runs to 15 residues. CDR3 bases: TGTGCCAGCAGTGAAGCGCTTCGGGGTGCCACTGAAGCTTTCTTT. Amino acids: CASSEALRGATEAFF.

This clonotype has a handful of counts. The chain links TRBV27 to TRBJ2-2, with TRBD1 matching over 7 bases. This CDR3 is 15 amino acids long. The V gene's germline CDR1 is MNHEY and CDR2 SMNVEV (reference sequence). V lost 4 bases and J lost 3; bases outside the gene matches: 5. In DNA form, the CDR3 reads TGTGCCAGCAGTTCCGGACAGGACTACACCGGGGAGCTGTTTTTT. The encoded protein is CASSSGQDYTGELFF.

This clonotype was counted ten times or more. V and J are TRBV5-6 and TRBJ1-6; weak D call: TRBD1 (5 bases). Trimming shortened V by 2 bases and J by 5 bases, and 11 bases separated the two germline ends. Per germline, CDR1 SGHDT and CDR2 YYEEEE. The CDR3 length is 15 residues. The CDR3 DNA is TGTGCCAGCAGCTTCGGGACCGGAGATAATTCACCCCTCCACTTT. Translated: CASSFGTGDNSPLHF.

Ten or more counts support this clonotype. The chain carries TRBV6-5 and TRBJ1-1; D gene unclear. Germline loops: CDR1 MNHEY, CDR2 SVGAGI. V lost 5 bases and J 0 bases, leaving 10 bases between the germline ends. This CDR3 has 14 amino acids. The CDR3 sequence is CASSLMGMNTEAFF. CDR3 nucleotides: TGTGCCAGCAGTCTCATGGGGATGAACACTGAAGCTTTCTTT.

The rearrangement joins TRBV20-1 to TRBJ2-7, with D perhaps TRBD1 or TRBD2 (5 bases each). Germline V CDR1 and CDR2: DFQATT, SNEGSKA (reference sequence). The V end lost 3 bases, the J end lost 3 bases, and 12 bases lay between the germline ends. The CDR3 spans 13 residues. Here the CDR3 DNA reads TGCAGTGCTAGGATCCGGGGCGGCTACGAGCAGTACTTC. It encodes CSARIRGGYEQYF.

V gene TRBV10-3 combines with J gene TRBJ1-4; D is unresolved. The length of the CDR3 is 13 residues. CDR1 and CDR2 from the germline V gene are ENHRY and SYGVKD. V was pared by 0 bases and J by 7 bases, with 6 bases between. CDR3 region: CAISESGVEKLFF. The CDR3 nucleotides are TGTGCCATCAGTGAGTCCGGGGTTGAAAAACTGTTTTTT.

This clonotype was seen repeatedly, ten times or more. The chain uses TRBV14 and TRBJ1-1, with D uncertain. This CDR3 has 19 amino acids. In germline, CDR1 is SGHDN, CDR2 FVKESK. V was clipped by 1 base and J by 5 bases, with 26 bases between them. Written as DNA, the CDR3 is TGTGCCAGCAGCCAAGTGTCTTCGATAGGGTTCTTGAGCAGAACTGAAGCTTTCTTT. Its protein product is CASSQVSSIGFLSRTEAFF. Using reference TRBV14 and TRBJ1-1 for the parts outside the CDR3, the full variable domain is EAGVTQFPSHSVIEKGQTVTLRCDPISGHDNLYWYRRVMGKEIKFLLHFVKESKQDESGMPNNRFLAERTGGTYSTLKVQPAELEDSGVYFCASSQVSSIGFLSRTEAFFGQGTRLTVV.

The chain is built from TRBV19 and TRBJ1-5, with D maybe TRBD1 (6 bases). V was trimmed by 1 base and J by 4 bases, leaving 11 bases between them. Per germline, CDR1 LNHDA and CDR2 SQIVND (reference sequence). CDR3 length: 15 residues. In DNA form, the CDR3 reads TGTGCCAGTAGTATAGGCGGGACACGTAATCAGCCCCAGCATTTT. Translated: CASSIGGTRNQPQHF.

This chain joins TRBV19 and TRBJ2-1; 7 nucleotides match TRBD2. CDR1 and CDR2 from the germline V gene are LNHDA and SQIVND (reference sequence). The CDR3 contains 18 residues. The trim removed 1 base at V and 0 bases at J, leaving 9 bases unmatched. The CDR3 here is CASSIGVRRGSSYNEQFF. CDR3 nucleotides: TGTGCCAGTAGTATAGGGGTACGGCGGGGGAGCTCCTACAATGAGCAGTTCTTC.

V and J are TRBV7-9 and TRBJ2-3; weak D call: TRBD1 (5 bases). The germline V gene has CDR1 SEHNR and CDR2 FQNEAQ (reference sequence). Trimming left V 0 bases short and J 5 bases short, with 9 bases between. CDR3 length: 14 amino acids. The CDR3 sequence is CASSLAGAGDTQYF. CDR3 coding DNA: TGTGCCAGCAGCTTAGCAGGGGCCGGAGATACGCAGTATTTT. Full variable domain (outside the CDR3, taken from reference TRBV7-9 and TRBJ2-3): DTGVSQNPRHKITKRGQNVTFRCDPISEHNRLYWYRQTLGQGPEFLTYFQNEAQLEKSRLLSDRFSAERPKGSFSTLEIQRTEQGDSAMYLCASSLAGAGDTQYFGPGTRLTVL.

With regard to this clonotype: The conserved closing phenylalanine or tryptophan is absent in this CDR3, likely reflecting a read error. V gene TRBV14 combines with J gene TRBJ1-6; possibly TRBD1 for D (5 bases). Germline CDR1 SGHDN, CDR2 FVKESK. This CDR3 is built from 17 residues. The germline V and J ends were trimmed by 0 bases and 8 bases, with 17 bases remaining between them. The CDR3 nucleotides are TGTGCCAGCAGCCAAGACCCGGGGGGACCCCGTTATTCACCCCTCCACCTT. Protein product: CASSQDPGGPRYSPLHL.